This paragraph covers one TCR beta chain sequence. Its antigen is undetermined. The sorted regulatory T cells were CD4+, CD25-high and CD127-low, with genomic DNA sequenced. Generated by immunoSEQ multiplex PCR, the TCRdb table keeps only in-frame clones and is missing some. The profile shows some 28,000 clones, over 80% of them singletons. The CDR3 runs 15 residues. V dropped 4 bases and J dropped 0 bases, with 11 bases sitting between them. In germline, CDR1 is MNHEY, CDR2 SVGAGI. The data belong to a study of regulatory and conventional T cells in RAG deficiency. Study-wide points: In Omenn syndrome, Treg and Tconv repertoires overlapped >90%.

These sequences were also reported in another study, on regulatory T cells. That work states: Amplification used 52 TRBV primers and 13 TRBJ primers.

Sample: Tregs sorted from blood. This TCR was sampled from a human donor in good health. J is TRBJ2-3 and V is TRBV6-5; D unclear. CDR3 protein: CASSSDWQSTDTQYF. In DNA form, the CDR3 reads TGTGCCAGCAGTTCCGACTGGCAAAGCACAGATACGCAGTATTTT.